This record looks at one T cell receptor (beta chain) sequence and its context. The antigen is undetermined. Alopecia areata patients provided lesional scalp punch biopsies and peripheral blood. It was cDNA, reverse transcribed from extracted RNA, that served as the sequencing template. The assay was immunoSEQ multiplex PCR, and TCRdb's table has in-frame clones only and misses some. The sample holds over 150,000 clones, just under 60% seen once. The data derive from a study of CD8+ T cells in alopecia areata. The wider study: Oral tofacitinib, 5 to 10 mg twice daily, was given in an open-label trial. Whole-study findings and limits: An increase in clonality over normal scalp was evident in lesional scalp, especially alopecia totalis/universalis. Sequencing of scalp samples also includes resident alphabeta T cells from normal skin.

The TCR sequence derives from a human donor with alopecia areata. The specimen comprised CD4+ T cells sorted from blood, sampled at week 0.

The CDR3 spells CSVHGQGAGANVLTF. The CDR3 DNA reads as TGCAGCGTCCACGGGCAGGGGGCTGGGGCCAACGTCCTGACTTTC. The chain recombines TRBV29-1 with TRBJ2-6, with 7 bases matching TRBD1. The germline V gene has CDR1 SQVTM and CDR2 ANQGSEA. The CDR3 is 15 residues long. The junction had 7 bases not matched to a gene; V was cut back by 6 bases and J by 2 bases.